This TCR beta chain was sequenced during a study of CXCR3-negative and CXCR3-positive naive CD8 T cells. With a few hundred thousand cells each, the CD8+ T cell subsets were individually sorted in triplicate. Naive CD8+ T cells had a CD45RO-CCR7+CD27+CD95- phenotype. Overall study results and limits: Similar TRBV-TRBJ usage characterized naive CXCR3-negative and CXCR3-positive cells; memory cells differed. The study found more hydrophobic TRB CDR3s in CXCR3-positive naive cells than in CXCR3-negative naive cells.

As to this clonotype: Its target is not known.

It was by 5' RACE with UMI labels that the TRB cDNA libraries were prepared. TCRdb reprocessed the 5' RACE reads and keeps a single row for each CDR3 protein, giving no DNA. Recorded for this sample: some 130,000 distinct CDR3 sequences. The receptor's source is a human donor in good health. Some clones in this sample may be carry-over from other donors' samples. Material: naive CXCR3+ CD8+ T cells from blood. As for subset: CD45RO-CCR7+CD27+CD95- naive CD8+ T cells expressing CXCR3 (TNR3+).

CDR3 region: CATPTQGNTGELFF. This chain joins TRBV28 and TRBJ2-2; with no DNA, the TCRdb D assignment of TRBD1 cannot be verified. Germline CDR1 is MDHEN and CDR2 is SYDVKM. The CDR3 totals 14 residues.